Below, one TCR beta chain is given with its context. Its target is not known. The treatment: roughly nine-day PBMC culture with coronavirus spike peptide pools or control peptides (ViraFEST assay). Each of days 3 and 7 saw half the medium replaced by fresh IL-2 medium. The data were taken from a study of vaccination and CD4 T cells after COVID-19. Study information: Convalescent individuals numbered four females and six males, two being Hispanic. Timing of post-vaccine sample collection was a median about 72 days after dose two, with a range of 14 to 241.

Sequenced with the Oncomine TCR Beta short-read assay was DNA taken from cultured CD4+ T cells. MiXCR was run by TCRdb on the PCR reads, yielding one entry per CDR3 protein. The sample holds roughly 12,000 distinct CDR3 sequences, 55% to 65% seen once. Per germline, CDR1 SGHTA and CDR2 FQGNSA. V was pared by 1 base and J by 1 base, with 5 bases between. This CDR3 has 15 amino acids. Material: CD4+ T cells from blood, cultured in vitro, obtained before SARS-CoV-2 vaccination. The source of this sequence is a human donor who had recovered from COVID-19. J is TRBJ1-6 and V is TRBV7-2, with D uncertain. The CDR3 nucleotides are TGTGCCAGCAGCTTAGATGGTTCCTATAATTCACCCCTCCACTTT. Its protein is CASSLDGSYNSPLHF. The variable domain in full, completed from reference TRBV7-2 and TRBJ1-6, reads GAGVSQSPSNKVTEKGKDVELRCDPISGHTALYWYRQSLGQGLEFLIYFQGNSAPDKSGLPSDRFSAERTGGSVSTLTIQRTQQEDSAVYLCASSLDGSYNSPLHFGNGTRLTVT.